Shown below are 11 T cell receptor beta chains from a single sample sequenced in a study of shared clonotypes between healthy human individuals. Sequenced by immunoSEQ multiplex PCR; TCRdb stores in-frame clones only, minus some. Of roughly 520,000 clones listed, around 96% were seen once; the top ten hold 0.05% to 0.07%. Sequenced sample: naive CD4+ T cells sorted from blood. Subset indicated: CD45RA+ positively selected. These receptors were collected from a woman aged 30 to 39 in good health.

This chain uses TRBV28 with TRBJ1-2; TRBD1 is a possible D gene (5 bases). The CDR3 runs to 14 residues. Trimming removed 4 bases from V and 4 bases from J, with 13 bases in between. CDR1 and CDR2 from the germline V gene are MDHEN and SYDVKM. In DNA, the CDR3 is TGTGCCAGCAGTTCACAGGTTGACGGCTATGGCTACACCTTC. Translating it yields CASSSQVDGYGYTF.

This clone has just one count. V gene TRBV5-1 combines with J gene TRBJ2-1, with TRBD2 matching over 7 bases. The CDR3 is 18 amino acids. V lost 0 bases to trimming and J lost 0 bases; unmatched junction nucleotides: 9. CDR1 and CDR2 (germline): SGHRS, YFSETQ. The CDR3 DNA sequence: TGCGCCAGCAGCTTGGCCGCTAGCGGAAGGAGCTCCTACAATGAGCAGTTCTTC. Its protein is CASSLAASGRSSYNEQFF. Looking up the rest from reference TRBV5-1 and TRBJ2-1 gives the full variable domain: KAGVTQTPRYLIKTRGQQVTLSCSPISGHRSVSWYQQTPGQGLQFLFEYFSETQRNKGNFPGRFSGRQFSNSRSEMNVSTLELGDSALYLCASSLAASGRSSYNEQFFGPGTRLTVL.

The chain employs TRBV11-2 and TRBJ2-7, with D uncertain. V dropped 5 bases and J dropped 2 bases, with 16 bases sitting between them. CDR1 is SGHAT, CDR2 FQNNGV, per germline. The CDR3 length is 15 residues. CDR3 sequence reads: CASSPRGGFTYEQYF. The CDR3 bases are TGTGCCAGCAGCCCCAGAGGCGGCTTCACCTACGAGCAGTACTTC.

The CDR3 nucleotides read TGTGCCACCAGCCTCGGGGGTGAGGATCAGCCCCAGCATTTT. This encodes CATSLGGEDQPQHF. The chain employs TRBV15 and TRBJ1-5, with D perhaps matching TRBD1 (5 bases). Trimming stripped 5 bases from V and 5 bases from J, with 13 bases between. The CDR3 loop spans 14 amino acids. CDR1 and CDR2 (germline): LNHNV, YYDKDF (reference sequence).

This chain connects TRBV5-1 to TRBJ2-3; 9 bases line up with TRBD2. V gave up 0 bases and J gave up 0 bases; unmatched junction bases: 8. There are 18 residues in the CDR3. CDR1 SGHRS and CDR2 YFSETQ come from the germline V gene. The CDR3: CASSLASREGRSTDTQYF. The CDR3 nucleotides are TGCGCCAGCAGCTTGGCCTCGCGGGAGGGCCGTAGCACAGATACGCAGTATTTT.

The rearrangement uses TRBV30 and TRBJ1-3; no firm D call. With 2 bases removed from V and 0 bases from J, the gap between germline ends came to 2 bases. CDR1 is GTSNPN, CDR2 SVGIG, per germline (reference sequence). This CDR3 has 12 amino acids. For the CDR3, the DNA is TGTGCCTGGAGTCGCTCTGGAAACACCATATATTTT. Translation gives CAWSRSGNTIYF.

This clone was found once. This chain connects TRBV20-1 to TRBJ1-1; D is possibly TRBD1 (6 bases). Germline V gene sequence: CDR1 DFQATT, CDR2 SNEGSKA (reference sequence). The germline V and J ends were trimmed by 3 bases and 11 bases, with 13 bases remaining between them. The CDR3 contains 11 residues. CDR3 nucleotide sequence: TGCAGTGCTAGGCCCGGGGGGCTTGCTTTCTTT. Translation gives CSARPGGLAFF.

The rearrangement uses TRBV10-1 and TRBJ2-1, with 8 bases identical to TRBD2. J gave up 5 bases and V 5 bases, and 8 bases lay outside the gene matches. CDR1 is WNHNN and CDR2 is SYGVQD in the germline V gene (reference sequence). This CDR3 is built from 15 residues. CDR3 DNA: TGCGCCAGCAGTCCCGGGAGGGCCAGGGACAATGAGCAGTTCTTC. It codes for CASSPGRARDNEQFF.

This clone occurred once. The chain has TRBV28 and TRBJ2-3; 7 positions match TRBD2. The CDR3 runs to 15 residues. J gave up 2 bases and V 3 bases, and 5 bases lay outside the gene matches. Germline V lookup: CDR1 MDHEN, CDR2 SYDVKM. The CDR3 protein is CASSFPGLNTDTQYF. CDR3 nucleotides: TGTGCCAGCAGTTTTCCGGGACTAAACACAGATACGCAGTATTTT.

The chain is built from TRBV2 and TRBJ2-7, with TRBD2 identical over 7 bases. The V gene end was trimmed by 4 bases and the J gene end by 6 bases; junction bases not matched to a gene: 6. Per germline, CDR1 SNHLY and CDR2 FYNNEI. The CDR3 runs to 13 residues. CDR3 amino acids: CASSVAGGVEQYF. CDR3 coding DNA: TGTGCCAGCAGTGTAGCGGGTGGTGTCGAGCAGTACTTC.

The chain joins TRBV10-3 to TRBJ2-1; D gene ambiguous. The germline V and J ends were trimmed by 7 bases and 4 bases, with 11 bases remaining between them. The CDR3 is made up of 13 amino acids. Germline V CDR1 and CDR2: ENHRY, SYGVKD. This CDR3 is CAITLAPYNEQFF. CDR3 bases: TGTGCCATCACGTTGGCCCCTTACAATGAGCAGTTCTTC.